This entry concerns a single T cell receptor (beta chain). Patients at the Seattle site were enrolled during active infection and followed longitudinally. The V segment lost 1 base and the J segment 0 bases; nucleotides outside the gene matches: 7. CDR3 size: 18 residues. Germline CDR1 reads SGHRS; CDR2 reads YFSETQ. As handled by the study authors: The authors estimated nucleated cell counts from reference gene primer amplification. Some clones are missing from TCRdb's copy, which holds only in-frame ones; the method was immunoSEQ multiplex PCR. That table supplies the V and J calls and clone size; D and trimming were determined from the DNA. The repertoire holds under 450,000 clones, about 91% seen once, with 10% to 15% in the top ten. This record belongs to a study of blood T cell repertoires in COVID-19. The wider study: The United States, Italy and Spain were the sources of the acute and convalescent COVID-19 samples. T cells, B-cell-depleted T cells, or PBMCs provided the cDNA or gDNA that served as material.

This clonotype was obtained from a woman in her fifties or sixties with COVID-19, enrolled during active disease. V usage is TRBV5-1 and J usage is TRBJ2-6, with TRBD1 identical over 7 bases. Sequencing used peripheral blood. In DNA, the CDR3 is TGCGCCAGCAGCTTGCAACAGGGGCTGCGCTCTGGGGCCAACGTCCTGACTTTC. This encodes CASSLQQGLRSGANVLTF.